This paragraph reports one T cell receptor (beta chain). The antigen remains undetermined. The data were taken from a study of PD-L1 blockade in urothelial cancer. Study-level information: Patients previously received 0 to 3 chemotherapy regimens. Blood gave a median 141,255 T cells.

Time point here: peripheral blood 6 weeks after treatment start. Study outcomes and limitations: Better survival was predicted by below-median pretreatment blood TCR clonality. When measured at 3 weeks, tumor-associated blood clones expanded more in durable-benefit patients.

Some clones are missing from TCRdb's copy, which holds only in-frame ones; the method was immunoSEQ multiplex PCR. The sample shows tens of thousands of clones, roughly 85% of them seen only once. Trimming left V 4 bases short and J 0 bases short, with 14 bases between. CDR3 length: 16 amino acids. Germline CDR1 is SGHRS and CDR2 is YFSETQ. This rearrangement joins TRBV5-1 to TRBJ2-1, with D possibly TRBD2 on 5 matching bases. The sequence came from a man in his 70s with urothelial cancer. This sample comprised PBMCs, obtained around atezolizumab (anti-PD-L1) treatment. The CDR3 DNA reads TGCGCCAGCAGCCGGAGCGGCGGTAGCTCCTACAATGAGCAGTTCTTC. Protein product: CASSRSGGSSYNEQFF.